This T cell receptor beta chain came from a study of neoadjuvant anti-PD-1 for oral cavity cancer. Study at large: Most patients had three to four biweekly doses of 3 mg/kg nivolumab before resection. Around day 43, patients without progression received a fourth nivolumab dose before surgery.

Cohort: HPV-negative, locally advanced oral cavity squamous cell carcinoma patients. PBMCs were not maintained or expanded in culture before analysis. CDR1 is SGHTA, CDR2 FQGNSA, per germline. Trimming removed 3 bases from V and 2 bases from J, with 12 bases in between. This CDR3 spans 15 amino acids. The data were produced by immunoSEQ multiplex PCR, yet TCRdb's version contains in-frame clones alone and is incomplete. The sample contains about 62,000 clones, around four fifths of which appear only once. The specimen comprised PBMCs, sampled before nivolumab (anti-PD-1) treatment. This clonotype originated in a person between 35 and 79 years old with oral cavity squamous cell carcinoma. The gene calls are TRBV7-2 and TRBJ2-3; no firm D call. The CDR3 loop is CASSLGTLYTDTQYF. CDR3 sequence (DNA): TGTGCCAGCAGCTTGGGCACACTATACACAGATACGCAGTATTTT.